This TCR beta chain was captured in a study of OX40 agonist ivuxolimab in advanced cancers. The data were produced by immunoSEQ multiplex PCR, yet TCRdb's version contains in-frame clones alone and is incomplete. The profile shows approximately 83,000 clones, about 84% of them singletons. Per the germline V gene, CDR1 is KGHSH and CDR2 is LQKENI. The length of the CDR3 is 14 residues. Trimming pared 6 bases from V and 4 bases from J, leaving 15 bases between. This receptor was obtained from an adult with an advanced solid tumor such as melanoma, head and neck, liver or kidney cancer. This chain connects TRBV18 to TRBJ1-2, with D possibly TRBD1 on 6 matching bases. Material: CD4+ or CD8+ T cells sorted from blood, obtained in a trial of the OX40 agonist ivuxolimab. CDR3: CASSRSTGAYGYTF. Written as DNA, the CDR3 is TGTGCCAGCTCGCGTTCCACGGGGGCCTATGGCTACACCTTC. Complete variable domain (other parts from reference TRBV18 and TRBJ1-2): NAGVMQNPRHLVRRRGQEARLRCSPMKGHSHVYWYRQLPEEGLKFMVYLQKENIIDESGMPKERFSAEFPKEGPSILRIQQVVRGDSAAYFCASSRSTGAYGYTFGSGTRLTVV.